The TCR beta chain under discussion was sequenced for a study of T-cell reconstitution after alpha-beta-depleted transplantation in children. Overall study results and limits: Reports say that about two months after transplant, the alpha-beta T cells came out of several hundred graft clones that had expanded.

A TCRbeta library incorporating unique molecular identifiers was prepared. From the PCR reads, TCRdb called clonotypes with MiXCR, one entry per CDR3 protein. The data show just over 950,000 distinct CDR3 sequences, with around 30% seen just once and 28% held by the top ten. Unmatched junction bases numbered 2, after V lost 5 bases and J lost 1 base. Germline V lookup: CDR1 SGHTA, CDR2 FQGNSA. The CDR3 runs 15 residues. Note on this clonotype: The antigen is undetermined.

This specimen was PBMCs, mostly from graft donor cells, taken 360 days after TCRalphabeta/CD19-depleted stem cell transplant. This chain links TRBV7-2 with TRBJ2-3, with TRBD2 matching 11 bases. The TCR originated in a boy under three years old who had a stem cell transplant for SCID, so the T cells may come from the graft donor. CDR3: CASSRLAGRTDTQYF. In DNA, the CDR3 is TGTGCCAGCAGCCGACTAGCGGGACGCACAGATACGCAGTATTTT.